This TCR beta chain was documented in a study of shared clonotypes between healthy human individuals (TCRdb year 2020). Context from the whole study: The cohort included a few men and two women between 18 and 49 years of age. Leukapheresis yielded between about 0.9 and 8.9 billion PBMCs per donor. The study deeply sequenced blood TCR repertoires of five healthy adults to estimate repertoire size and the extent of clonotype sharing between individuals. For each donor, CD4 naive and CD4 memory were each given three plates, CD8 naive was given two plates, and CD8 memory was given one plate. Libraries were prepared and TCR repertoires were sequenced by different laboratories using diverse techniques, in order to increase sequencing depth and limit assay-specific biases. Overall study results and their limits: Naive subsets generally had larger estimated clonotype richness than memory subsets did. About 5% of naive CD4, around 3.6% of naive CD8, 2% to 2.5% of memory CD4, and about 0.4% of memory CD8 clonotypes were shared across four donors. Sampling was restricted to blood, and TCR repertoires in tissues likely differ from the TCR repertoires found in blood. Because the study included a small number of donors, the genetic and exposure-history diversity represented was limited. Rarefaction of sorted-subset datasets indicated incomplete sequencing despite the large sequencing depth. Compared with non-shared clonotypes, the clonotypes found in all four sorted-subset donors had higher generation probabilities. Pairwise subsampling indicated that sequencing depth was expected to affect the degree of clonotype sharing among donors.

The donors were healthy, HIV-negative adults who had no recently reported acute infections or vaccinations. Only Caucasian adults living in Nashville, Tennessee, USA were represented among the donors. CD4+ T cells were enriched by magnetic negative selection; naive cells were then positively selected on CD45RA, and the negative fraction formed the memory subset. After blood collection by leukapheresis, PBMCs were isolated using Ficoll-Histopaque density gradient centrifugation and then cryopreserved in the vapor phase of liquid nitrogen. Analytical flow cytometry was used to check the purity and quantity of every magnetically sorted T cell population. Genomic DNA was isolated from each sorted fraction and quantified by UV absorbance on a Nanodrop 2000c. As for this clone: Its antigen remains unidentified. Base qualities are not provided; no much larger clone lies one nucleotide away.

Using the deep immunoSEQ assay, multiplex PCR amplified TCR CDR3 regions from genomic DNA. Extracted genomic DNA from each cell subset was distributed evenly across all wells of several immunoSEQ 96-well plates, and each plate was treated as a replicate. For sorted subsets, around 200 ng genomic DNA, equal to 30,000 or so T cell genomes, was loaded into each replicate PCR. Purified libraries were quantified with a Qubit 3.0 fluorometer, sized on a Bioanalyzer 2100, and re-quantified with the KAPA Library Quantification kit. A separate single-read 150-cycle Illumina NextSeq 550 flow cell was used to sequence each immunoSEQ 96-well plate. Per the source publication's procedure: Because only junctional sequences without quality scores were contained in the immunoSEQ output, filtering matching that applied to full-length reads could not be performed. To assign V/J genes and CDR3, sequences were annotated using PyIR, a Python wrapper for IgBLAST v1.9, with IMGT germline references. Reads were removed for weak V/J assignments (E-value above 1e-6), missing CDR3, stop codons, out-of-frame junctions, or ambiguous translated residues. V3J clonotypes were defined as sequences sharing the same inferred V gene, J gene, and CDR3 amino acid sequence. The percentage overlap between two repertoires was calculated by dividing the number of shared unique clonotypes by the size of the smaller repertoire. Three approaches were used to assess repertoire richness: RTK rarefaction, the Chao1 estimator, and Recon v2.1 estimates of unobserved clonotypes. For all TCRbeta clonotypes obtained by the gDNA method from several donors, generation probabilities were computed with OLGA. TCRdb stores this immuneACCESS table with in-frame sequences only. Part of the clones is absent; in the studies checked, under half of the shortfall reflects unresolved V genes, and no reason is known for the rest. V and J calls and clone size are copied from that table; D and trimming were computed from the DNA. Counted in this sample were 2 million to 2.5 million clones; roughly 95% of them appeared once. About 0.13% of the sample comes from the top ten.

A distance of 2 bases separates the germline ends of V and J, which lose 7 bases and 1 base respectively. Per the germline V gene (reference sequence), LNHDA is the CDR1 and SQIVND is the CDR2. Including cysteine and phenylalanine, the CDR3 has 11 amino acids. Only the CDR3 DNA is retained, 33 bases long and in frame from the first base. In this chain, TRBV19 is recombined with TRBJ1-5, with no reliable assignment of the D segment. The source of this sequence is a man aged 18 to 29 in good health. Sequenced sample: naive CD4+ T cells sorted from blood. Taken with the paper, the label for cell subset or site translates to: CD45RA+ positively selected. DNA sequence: TGTGCCAGTAACAGCAATCAGCCCCAGCATTTT. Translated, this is CASNSNQPQHF. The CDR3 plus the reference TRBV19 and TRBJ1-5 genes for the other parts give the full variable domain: DGGITQSPKYLFRKEGQNVTLSCEQNLNHDAMYWYRQDPGQGLRLIYYSQIVNDFQKGDIAEGYSVSREKKESFPLTVTSAQKNPTAFYLCASNSNQPQHFGDGTRLSIL.